Presented here are 23 T cell receptor beta chains from one specimen sequenced in a study of shared clonotypes between healthy human individuals. The naive CD8 subset, CD45RO-negative cells positively selected for CCR7, excluded terminally differentiated effector memory CD45RA+ cells. Clones were sequenced by immunoSEQ multiplex PCR, and TCRdb holds only the in-frame ones, with some missing. The table includes about 2 million clones, approximately 95% detected once. Sequenced material: naive CD8+ T cells sorted from blood. The source of these receptors is a man aged 18 to 29 in good health.

The chain is built from TRBV27 and TRBJ2-7; D is undetermined. Trimming stripped 3 bases from V and 4 bases from J, with 13 bases between. Germline V CDR1 and CDR2: MNHEY, SMNVEV (reference sequence). CDR3 length equals 14 residues. CDR3 coding DNA: TGTGCCAGCAGTTTTTCCAGAATGTATTACGAGCAGTACTTC. Translating it yields CASSFSRMYYEQYF.

The chain has TRBV4-1 and TRBJ1-2; TRBD1 matches at 10 bases. V shed 3 bases and J 4 bases; nucleotides not matched to a gene: 5. Germline V lookup: CDR1 MGHRA, CDR2 YSYEKL. The CDR3 is 15 amino acids. CDR3 nucleotide sequence: TGCGCCAGCAGCCACGGGACAGGGGCTTCCTATGGCTACACCTTC. The encoded protein is CASSHGTGASYGYTF.

This chain joins TRBV5-6 and TRBJ2-7; the match to TRBD2 covers 7 bases. The CDR3 runs 14 residues. Trimming cost V 4 bases and J 3 bases; bases outside gene matches: 7. CDR1 is SGHDT and CDR2 is YYEEEE in the germline V gene. The CDR3 spells CASSGGLLYYEQYF. For the CDR3, the DNA is TGTGCCAGCAGCGGGGGACTACTTTACTACGAGCAGTACTTC.

This chain joins TRBV28 and TRBJ1-1; no clear D. Germline CDR1 is MDHEN and CDR2 is SYDVKM. The CDR3 contains 13 residues. V was clipped by 11 bases and J by 6 bases, with 19 bases between them. The CDR3 coding sequence is TGTGCCTCATCAATTCGGGGTAGCGCTGAAGCTTTCTTT. Its protein product is CASSIRGSAEAFF. Using reference TRBV28 and TRBJ1-1 for the parts outside the CDR3, the full variable domain is DVKVTQSSRYLVKRTGEKVFLECVQDMDHENMFWYRQDPGLGLRLIYFSYDVKMKEKGDIPEGYSVSREKKERFSLILESASTNQTSMYLCASSIRGSAEAFFGQGTRLTVV.

The V and J genes are TRBV13 and TRBJ2-7; 9 bases line up with TRBD2. This CDR3 contains 21 residues. Germline V gene data show CDR1 as PRHDT and CDR2 as FYEKMQ (reference sequence). With V trimmed by 4 bases and J by 5 bases, 27 bases remained unmatched. CDR3 nucleotides: TGTGCCAGCAGCTCTCAAGAGGGCAGGTCCTCTGAGGCGGGAGGGCGCGACGAGCAGTACTTC. Protein: CASSSQEGRSSEAGGRDEQYF.

V and J are TRBV4-1 and TRBJ2-1, with 10 bases lining up with TRBD1. The CDR3 length is 18 residues. Unmatched junction bases numbered 14, after V lost 2 bases and J lost 7 bases. The V gene's germline CDR1 is MGHRA and CDR2 YSYEKL. In DNA form, the CDR3 reads TGCGCCAGCAGCCAACGGTCAAGCCCGGGACAGGGGCCGAATGAGCAGTTCTTC. Protein: CASSQRSSPGQGPNEQFF.

The chain recombines TRBV13 with TRBJ1-2; D is undetermined. This CDR3 is built from 12 residues. V shed 5 bases and J shed 3 bases, with 7 bases lying between them. Germline V gene sequence: CDR1 PRHDT, CDR2 FYEKMQ (reference sequence). CDR3 in DNA: TGTGCCAGCAGCCCTACCGACTATGGCTACACCTTC. Its protein is CASSPTDYGYTF.

The V and J genes are TRBV9 and TRBJ1-1; 11 positions agree with TRBD1. The V and J ends lost 4 bases and 3 bases, in that order; junction bases with no gene match: 8. The germline CDR1 and CDR2 sequences are SGDLS and YYNGEE. The CDR3 loop spans 16 amino acids. CDR3 amino acids: CASSPYGTGGDTEAFF. In DNA form, the CDR3 reads TGTGCCAGCAGCCCTTACGGGACAGGGGGAGACACTGAAGCTTTCTTT. Looking up the rest from reference TRBV9 and TRBJ1-1 gives the full variable domain: DSGVTQTPKHLITATGQRVTLRCSPRSGDLSVYWYQQSLDQGLQFLIQYYNGEERAKGNILERFSAQQFPDLHSELNLSSLELGDSALYFCASSPYGTGGDTEAFFGQGTRLTVV.

V and J are TRBV27 and TRBJ2-7, with a tentative D call TRBD2 (6 bases). The CDR3 contains 13 residues. Between the trimmed V and J ends, which lost 4 bases and 4 bases, there was a span of 11 bases. Germline V gene sequence: CDR1 MNHEY, CDR2 SMNVEV (reference sequence). DNA for the CDR3: TGTGCCAGCAGTTGGGGTGGAGGGTACGAGCAGTACTTC. This codes for CASSWGGGYEQYF.

The J gene is TRBJ2-2, the V gene TRBV4-1; 8 bases agree with TRBD2. The CDR3 spans 15 residues. Per germline, CDR1 MGHRA and CDR2 YSYEKL. J lost 4 bases, V lost 3 bases, and 4 bases had no gene match. CDR3 region: CASSQLGTSTGELFF. DNA of the CDR3: TGCGCCAGCAGCCAGCTCGGGACTAGCACCGGGGAGCTGTTTTTT.

The chain is built from TRBV7-9 and TRBJ2-7; D uncertain. The germline CDR1 and CDR2 sequences are SEHNR and FQNEAQ (reference sequence). This CDR3 contains 14 residues. Between the trimmed V and J ends, which lost 1 base and 4 bases, there was a span of 11 bases. CDR3 nucleotide sequence: TGTGCCAGCAGCTTAGGCGGAGTCGGATACGAGCAGTACTTC. It yields the protein CASSLGGVGYEQYF.

The chain carries TRBV27 and TRBJ1-1, with a tentative D call TRBD1 (5 bases). CDR3 length: 16 residues. The ends were cut back, 6 bases at V and 1 base at J, with 18 bases in the middle. Germline V gene data show CDR1 as MNHEY and CDR2 as SMNVEV (reference sequence). The CDR3 nucleotides are TGTGCCAGCAGCCGTCTACCGGGGCACCCGAACACTGAAGCTTTCTTT. Protein: CASSRLPGHPNTEAFF.

The chain uses TRBV7-9 and TRBJ1-6, with TRBD1 as a possible D gene (5 bases). The length of the CDR3 is 15 residues. V shed 5 bases and J shed 8 bases, with 16 bases lying between them. Germline values: CDR1 SEHNR, CDR2 FQNEAQ (reference sequence). The CDR3 spells CASSPPGGRDSPLHF. As DNA, the CDR3 is TGTGCCAGCAGCCCGCCCGGGGGACGGGATTCACCCCTCCACTTT. The full variable domain, in which reference TRBV7-9 and TRBJ1-6 provide the parts outside the CDR3, is DTGVSQNPRHKITKRGQNVTFRCDPISEHNRLYWYRQTLGQGPEFLTYFQNEAQLEKSRLLSDRFSAERPKGSFSTLEIQRTEQGDSAMYLCASSPPGGRDSPLHFGNGTRLTVT.

Comment on this clone: Its ends do not fully match the called genes, so a read error is possible. The CDR3 DNA sequence: TGTGCCAGCAGCTACGGAGTCAATACGGGACTACTGTTC. Its protein is CASSYGVNTGLLF. The chain joins TRBV28 to TRBJ2-7, with TRBD2 matching 7 bases. This CDR3 is built from 13 residues. Germline CDR1 is MDHEN and CDR2 is SYDVKM.

Note on this clone: Within the sample, other DNA sequences also encode this same CDR3. The J gene is TRBJ2-1, the V gene TRBV7-8, with 11 bases aligning to TRBD2. CDR1 is SGHVS and CDR2 is FQNEAQ in the germline V gene. The CDR3 is made up of 19 amino acids. J gave up 0 bases and V 3 bases, and 10 bases lay outside the gene matches. In nucleotides, the CDR3 is TGTGCCAGCAGCTTTGGGCTAGCGGGGGGCCCGAGCTCCTACAATGAGCAGTTCTTC. It codes for CASSFGLAGGPSSYNEQFF.

The chain employs TRBV7-8 and TRBJ2-7, with D unclear. Germline CDR1 and CDR2: SGHVS and FQNEAQ. CDR3 length equals 13 residues. The V gene lost 2 bases and the J gene lost 6 bases, with 11 bases spanning the gap. In nucleotides, the CDR3 is TGTGCCAGCAGCTTATCCCCAGCTACCGAGCAGTACTTC. Translated: CASSLSPATEQYF.

The chain employs TRBV20-1 and TRBJ1-2, with D unresolved. The CDR3 contains 8 residues. V lost 7 bases to trimming and J lost 7 bases, with 4 bases between them. CDR1 DFQATT and CDR2 SNEGSKA come from the germline V gene (reference sequence). The CDR3 sequence: CSVTGYTF. CDR3 nucleotide sequence: TGCAGTGTAACTGGCTACACCTTC.

The chain uses TRBV10-1 and TRBJ2-7; D perhaps matches TRBD2 (7 bases). Germline loops: CDR1 WNHNN, CDR2 SYGVQD (reference sequence). The CDR3 loop spans 14 amino acids. The ends were cut back, 4 bases at V and 5 bases at J, with 15 bases in the middle. CDR3 DNA sequence: TGCGCCAGCAGTGTGGGGGGGCCCGGAGACGAGCAGTACTTC. It yields the protein CASSVGGPGDEQYF.

The CDR3, as DNA: TGTGCCAGCAGCTTACCCGGGACTAGCTACGAGCAGTACTTC. Translating gives CASSLPGTSYEQYF. This chain links TRBV7-9 with TRBJ2-7; TRBD2 agrees at 8 bases. Germline V gene sequence: CDR1 SEHNR, CDR2 FQNEAQ (reference sequence). The V gene end was trimmed by 2 bases and the J gene end by 3 bases; junction bases not matched to a gene: 3. The CDR3 extends over 14 amino acids.

V usage is TRBV30 and J usage is TRBJ2-2; 7 bases map to TRBD2. Germline CDR1 is GTSNPN and CDR2 is SVGIG (reference sequence). The CDR3 is made up of 14 amino acids. V trimming: 0 bases; J trimming: 3 bases; junction bases outside the gene matches: 1. This CDR3 reads CAWSVRGDTGELFF. As DNA, the CDR3 is TGTGCCTGGAGTGTACGGGGGGACACCGGGGAGCTGTTTTTT.

The chain couples TRBV7-8 to TRBJ2-7; 7 bases align to TRBD1. J gave up 6 bases and V 1 base, and 12 bases lay outside the gene matches. CDR3 length: 16 residues. Germline assignment: CDR1 SGHVS and CDR2 FQNEAQ. CDR3 in amino acids: CASSLVVWQGVSEQYF. CDR3 sequence (DNA): TGTGCCAGCAGCTTAGTAGTCTGGCAGGGGGTATCCGAGCAGTACTTC.

A word on this clone: This CDR3 is also generated by other DNA sequences in the sample. Here the CDR3 reads CASSPRDSLYEQYF. CDR3 DNA sequence: TGTGCCAGCAGCCCCCGGGACAGCCTCTACGAGCAGTACTTC. This chain connects TRBV7-9 to TRBJ2-7, with 7 bases identical to TRBD1. Germline lookup yields CDR1 SEHNR and CDR2 FQNEAQ (reference sequence). Unmatched junction bases numbered 7, after V lost 5 bases and J lost 3 bases. The CDR3 has 14 residues.

In this sample, this clone turned up once. The chain joins TRBV11-2 to TRBJ2-1; 10 bases are a match to TRBD2. Germline loops: CDR1 SGHAT, CDR2 FQNNGV. Losses at the gene ends were 1 base for V and 6 bases for J; bases not matched to a gene: 6. There are 16 residues in the CDR3. The CDR3 spells CASSLVASGSINEQFF. In DNA, the CDR3 is TGTGCCAGCAGCTTAGTGGCTAGCGGGAGTATCAATGAGCAGTTCTTC.